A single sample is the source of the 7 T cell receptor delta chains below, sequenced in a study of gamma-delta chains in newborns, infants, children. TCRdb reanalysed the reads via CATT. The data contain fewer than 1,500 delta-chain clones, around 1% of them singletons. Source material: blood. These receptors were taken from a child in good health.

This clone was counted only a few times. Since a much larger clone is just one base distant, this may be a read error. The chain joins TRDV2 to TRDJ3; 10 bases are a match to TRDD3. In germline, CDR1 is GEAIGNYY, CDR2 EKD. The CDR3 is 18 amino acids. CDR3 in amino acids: CAYDTGGYDSWDTRQMFF. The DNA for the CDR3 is TGTGCCTATGACACCGGGGGATACGACTCCTGGGACACCCGACAGATGTTTTTC.

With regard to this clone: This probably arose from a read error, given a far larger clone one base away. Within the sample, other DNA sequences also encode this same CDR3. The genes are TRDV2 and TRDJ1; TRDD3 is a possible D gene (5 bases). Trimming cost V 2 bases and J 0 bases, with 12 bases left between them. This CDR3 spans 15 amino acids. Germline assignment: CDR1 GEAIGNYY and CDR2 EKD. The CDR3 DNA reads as TGTGCCTGTGACATCCTTGGGGCACACACCGATAAACTCATCTTT. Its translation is CACDILGAHTDKLIF.

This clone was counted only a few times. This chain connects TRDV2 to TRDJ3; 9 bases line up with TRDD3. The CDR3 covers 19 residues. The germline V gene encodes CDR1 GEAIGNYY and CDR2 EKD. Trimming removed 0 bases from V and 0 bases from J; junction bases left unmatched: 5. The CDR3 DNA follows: TGTGCCTGTGACACCGTACTGGGGGACGGCTCCTGGGACACCCGACAGATGTTTTTC. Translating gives CACDTVLGDGSWDTRQMFF.

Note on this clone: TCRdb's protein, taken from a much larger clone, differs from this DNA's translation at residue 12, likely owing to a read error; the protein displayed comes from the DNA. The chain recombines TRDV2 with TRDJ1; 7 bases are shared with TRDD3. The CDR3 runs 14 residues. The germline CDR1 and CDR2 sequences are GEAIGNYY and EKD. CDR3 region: CACDTVGIPDKPIF. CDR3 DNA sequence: TGTGCCTGTGACACTGTCGGGATACCCGATAAACCCATCTTT.

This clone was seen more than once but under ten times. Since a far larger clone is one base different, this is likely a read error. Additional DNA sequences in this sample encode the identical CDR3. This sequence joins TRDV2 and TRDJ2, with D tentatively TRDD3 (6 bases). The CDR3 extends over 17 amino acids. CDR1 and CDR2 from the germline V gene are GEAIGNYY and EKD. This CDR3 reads CACDTVGDPALTAQLFF. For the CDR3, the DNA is TGTGCCTGCGACACCGTAGGGGATCCAGCTTTGACAGCACAACTCTTCTTT.

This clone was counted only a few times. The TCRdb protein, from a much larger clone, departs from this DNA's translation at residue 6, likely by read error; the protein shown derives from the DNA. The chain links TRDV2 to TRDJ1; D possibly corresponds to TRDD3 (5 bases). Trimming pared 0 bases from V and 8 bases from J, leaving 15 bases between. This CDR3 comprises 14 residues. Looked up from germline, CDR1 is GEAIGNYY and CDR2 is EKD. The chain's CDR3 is CACDTAGSRGKLIF. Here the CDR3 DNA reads TGTGCCTGTGACACCGCTGGGTCCCGGGGGAAACTCATCTTT.

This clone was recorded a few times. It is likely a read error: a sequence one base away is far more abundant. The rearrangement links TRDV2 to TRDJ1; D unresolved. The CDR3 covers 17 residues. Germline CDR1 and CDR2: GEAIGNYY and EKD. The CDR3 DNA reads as TGTGCCTGTGACACCGTTACATCACCCGGGGTGACCGATAGACTCATCTTT. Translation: CACDTVTSPGVTDRLIF.